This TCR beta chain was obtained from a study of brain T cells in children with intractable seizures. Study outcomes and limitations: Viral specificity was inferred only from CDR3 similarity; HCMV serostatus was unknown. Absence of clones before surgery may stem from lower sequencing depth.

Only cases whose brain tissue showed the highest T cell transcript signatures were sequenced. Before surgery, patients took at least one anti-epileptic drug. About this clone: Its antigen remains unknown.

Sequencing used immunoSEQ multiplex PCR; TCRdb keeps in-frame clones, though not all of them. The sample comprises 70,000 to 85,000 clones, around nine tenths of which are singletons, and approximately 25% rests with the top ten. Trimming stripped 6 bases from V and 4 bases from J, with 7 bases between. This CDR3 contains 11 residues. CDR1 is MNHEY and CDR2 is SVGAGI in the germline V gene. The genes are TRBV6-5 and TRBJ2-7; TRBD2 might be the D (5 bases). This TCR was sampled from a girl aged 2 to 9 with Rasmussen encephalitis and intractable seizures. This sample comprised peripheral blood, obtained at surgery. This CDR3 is CASSRGYEQYF. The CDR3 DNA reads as TGTGCCAGCAGCCGCGGGTACGAGCAGTACTTC.